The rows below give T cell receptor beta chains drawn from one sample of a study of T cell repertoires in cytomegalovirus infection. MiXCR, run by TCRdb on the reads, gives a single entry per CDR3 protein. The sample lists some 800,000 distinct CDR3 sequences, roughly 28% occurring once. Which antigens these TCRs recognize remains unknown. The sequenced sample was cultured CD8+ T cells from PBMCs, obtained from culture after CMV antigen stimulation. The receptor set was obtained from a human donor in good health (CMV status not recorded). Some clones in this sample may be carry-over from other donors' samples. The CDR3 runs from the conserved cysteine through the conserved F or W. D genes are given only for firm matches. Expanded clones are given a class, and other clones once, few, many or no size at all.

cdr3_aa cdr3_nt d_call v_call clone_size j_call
CAIRLSRTGELFF TGTGCCATCAGATTAAGTCGCACCGGGGAGCTGTTTTTT - TRBV10-3 - TRBJ2-2
CASSSGTYNHDYSGNTIYF TGTGCCAGCAGCTCCGGGACATACAACCACGATTACTCTGGAAACACCATATATTTT - TRBV6-1 - TRBJ1-3
CASSEGRGQFF TGTGCCAGCAGTGAAGGCAGGGGGCAGTTCTTC - TRBV2 few TRBJ2-1
CASSPLTPIRETQYF TGTGCCAGCAGTCCGCTCACCCCGATACGAGAGACCCAGTACTTC - TRBV27 - TRBJ2-5
CASSPWVANVLTF TGTGCCAGCAGCCCTTGGGTGGCCAACGTCCTGACTTTC - TRBV6-2/TRBV6-3 - TRBJ2-6
CAIGSTSGGPYF TGTGCCATTGGCTCCACTAGCGGGGGACCGTACTTC TRBD2 TRBV10-3 many TRBJ2-7
CSVEDLGNEQFF TGCAGCGTTGAAGATCTCGGGAATGAGCAGTTCTTC - TRBV29-1 - TRBJ2-1
CAYGGGVSGELFF TGTGCGTACGGAGGGGGGGTCTCCGGGGAGCTGTTTTTT - TRBV7-6 few TRBJ2-2
CASSALRDRGTTNYGYTF TGTGCCAGCAGCGCCCTCCGGGACAGGGGGACGACTAACTATGGCTACACCTTC TRBD1 TRBV7-4 - TRBJ1-2
CASGRAGAGELFF TGTGCCAGCGGCAGGGCCGGGGCCGGGGAGCTGTTTTTT - TRBV12-3/TRBV12-4 - TRBJ2-2
CASSSTQSYEQYF TGTGCCAGCAGCTCGACCCAATCCTACGAGCAGTACTTC - TRBV12-3/TRBV12-4 few TRBJ2-7
CASSQVLGQFNSPLHF TGCGCCAGCAGCCAAGTCCTCGGGCAGTTTAATTCACCCCTCCACTTT - TRBV4-1 many TRBJ1-6
CSARGGGPSGELFF TGCAGTGCCCGAGGGGGGGGCCCCTCCGGGGAGCTGTTTTTT - TRBV20-1 - TRBJ2-2
CASSLIVDLGNTGELFF TGTGCCAGCAGCTTGATTGTGGATCTGGGAAACACCGGGGAGCTGTTTTTT - TRBV11-2 - TRBJ2-2
CASSENKRGDTDTQYF TGTGCCAGCAGTGAAAACAAGAGGGGGGACACAGATACGCAGTATTTT - TRBV6-4 few TRBJ2-3
CASSQLQGSGYGYTF TGCGCCAGCAGCCAATTACAGGGGAGTGGCTATGGCTACACCTTC TRBD1 TRBV4-1 - TRBJ1-2
CASSLPGTGEGDTEAFF TGTGCCAGCAGCCTCCCCGGGACAGGGGAAGGAGACACTGAAGCTTTCTTT TRBD1 TRBV7-6 many TRBJ1-1
CSAGRNYGYTF TGCAGCGCCGGACGGAACTATGGCTACACCTTC - TRBV29-1 - TRBJ1-2
CASQAGVFTDTQYF TGTGCCAGCCAAGCGGGGGTCTTTACAGATACGCAGTATTTT TRBD2 TRBV7-9 - TRBJ2-3
CATQANTGELFF TGTGCCACCCAGGCGAACACCGGGGAGCTGTTTTTT - TRBV5-4 - TRBJ2-2
CASSLTSGGTLTKNIQYF TGTGCCAGCAGCCTAACTAGCGGGGGGACCTTAACCAAAAACATTCAGTACTTC TRBD2 TRBV6-5 many TRBJ2-4
CASSYDRYNEQFF TGTGCCAGCAGTTATGACCGGTACAATGAGCAGTTCTTC - TRBV27 few TRBJ2-1
CASSPRTGGPVTNYGYTF TGTGCCAGCAGTCCCCGGACAGGGGGTCCCGTCACTAACTATGGCTACACCTTC TRBD1 TRBV27 few TRBJ1-2
CASSEALQSSYEQYF TGTGCCAGCAGTGAAGCGCTTCAAAGCTCCTACGAGCAGTACTTC - TRBV2 - TRBJ2-7
CASSRSGVTEAFF TGTGCCAGCAGCCGGTCGGGGGTAACTGAAGCTTTCTTT - TRBV7-6 many TRBJ1-1
CASSTIGQGAEAFF TGTGCCAGTAGTACGATCGGACAGGGCGCTGAAGCTTTCTTT TRBD1 TRBV19 - TRBJ1-1
CASSQVGTGASTNEKLFF TGCGCCAGCAGCCAAGTAGGCACAGGGGCTTCTACTAATGAAAAACTGTTTTTT TRBD1 TRBV4-3 - TRBJ1-4
CATSHRAGANVLTF TGTGCCACCAGCCACAGGGCTGGGGCCAACGTCCTGACTTTC - TRBV15 - TRBJ2-6
CASSPYDISRELFF TGTGCCAGCAGTCCTTATGATATCAGCCGGGAGCTGTTTTTT - TRBV27 - TRBJ2-2
CASSWGVGVRTDTQYF TGTGCCAGCAGTTGGGGGGTGGGAGTTCGCACAGATACGCAGTATTTT - TRBV12-3/TRBV12-4 few TRBJ2-3
CASSLTGGLNTEAFF TGTGCCAGCAGCCTCACAGGGGGCTTGAACACTGAAGCTTTCTTT TRBD1 TRBV6-1 many TRBJ1-1
CASSFLPADTQYF TGTGCCAGCAGCTTTTTACCAGCAGATACGCAGTATTTT - TRBV7-9 few TRBJ2-3
CASSPDEGDQSYEQYF TGTGCCAGCAGCCCCGATGAAGGGGATCAGTCCTACGAGCAGTACTTC - TRBV7-9 - TRBJ2-7
CASSFASNEQFF TGTGCCAGCAGCTTCGCATCCAATGAGCAGTTCTTC - TRBV7-2 many TRBJ2-1
CASSLVRRGNTIYF TGTGCCAGCAGCTTAGTTAGGCGTGGAAACACCATATATTTT - TRBV7-9 few TRBJ1-3
CASSIDRRVGIENNEQFF TGTGCCAGTAGTATAGATCGCAGGGTGGGAATAGAGAACAATGAGCAGTTCTTC - TRBV19 - TRBJ2-1
CASSPGGRGVRYHTEAFF TGTGCCAGCAGCCCGGGGGGCAGGGGAGTGCGCTATCACACTGAAGCTTTCTTT - TRBV14 few TRBJ1-1
CASSLLGTTNEKLFF TGTGCCAGCAGCTTATTAGGGACAACTAATGAAAAACTGTTTTTT - TRBV7-8 - TRBJ1-4
CASSQETGATKETQYF TGCGCCAGCAGCCAAGAAACGGGGGCCACAAAAGAGACCCAGTACTTC - TRBV4-1 few TRBJ2-5
CASSLASGGAETQYF TGTGCCAGCAGCTTAGCCAGCGGGGGCGCAGAGACCCAGTACTTC TRBD2 TRBV7-2 many TRBJ2-5
CASSFFQGAILDGWNEQFF TGTGCCAGCAGTTTCTTCCAGGGGGCCATCTTGGACGGGTGGAATGAGCAGTTCTTC TRBD1 TRBV28 - TRBJ2-1
CASSFFAGTAQETQYF TGTGCCAGCAGTTTTTTCGCCGGGACGGCTCAAGAGACCCAGTACTTC - TRBV12-3/TRBV12-4 few TRBJ2-5
CASTSDTFYGYTF TGTGCCAGCACCTCGGATACCTTCTATGGCTACACCTTC - TRBV6-5 few TRBJ1-2
CASIVTGPRVDTQYF TGTGCCAGCATCGTGACAGGGCCCCGGGTGGATACGCAGTATTTT TRBD1 TRBV2 - TRBJ2-3
CASSYSLISYNEQFF TGTGCCAGCAGTTACAGCCTAATTTCCTACAATGAGCAGTTCTTC - TRBV6-2/TRBV6-3 - TRBJ2-1
CASSDGHGGGPLHF TGTGCCAGCAGTGACGGACATGGGGGAGGCCCCCTCCACTTT - TRBV27 - TRBJ1-6
CASSRGQEPYYGYTF TGTGCCAGCAGTCGCGGACAGGAGCCATACTATGGCTACACCTTC TRBD1 TRBV12-3/TRBV12-4 - TRBJ1-2
CASSQDLGGDTGELFF TGCGCCAGCAGCCAAGATCTAGGGGGTGACACCGGGGAGCTGTTTTTT - TRBV4-1 - TRBJ2-2
CSEGNYGYTF TGCAGTGAGGGGAACTATGGCTACACCTTC - TRBV20-1 many TRBJ1-2
CASSPDSFTIYF TGTGCCAGCAGTCCGGACAGTTTCACCATATATTTT - TRBV12-3/TRBV12-4 few TRBJ1-3
CASGRQDPTEAFF TGTGCCAGCGGCCGACAGGACCCTACTGAAGCTTTCTTT - TRBV27 - TRBJ1-1
CASSFNTVRPTTNTEAFF TGTGCCAGCAGCTTTAATACGGTCCGACCGACAACCAACACTGAAGCTTTCTTT - TRBV5-3 - TRBJ1-1